One and the same sample provided the 4 T cell receptor beta chains below, sequenced in a study of blood T cell repertoires in COVID-19. Here immunoSEQ multiplex PCR was the method, and the copy in TCRdb shows in-frame clones only, minus some. This table holds 160,000 or so clones, just over 90% found once. Sequenced material: peripheral blood. Source of these receptors: a woman in her sixties with COVID-19, enrolled during active disease.

J is TRBJ1-5 and V is TRBV29-1; D unclear. The CDR3 has 13 residues. V shed 4 bases and J shed 3 bases, with 10 bases lying between them. CDR1 SQVTM and CDR2 ANQGSEA come from the germline V gene. The CDR3 DNA is TGCAGCGTTGGGAAGGAGTACAATCAGCCCCAGCATTTT. The encoded protein is CSVGKEYNQPQHF.

V usage is TRBV6-2 or TRBV6-3 and J usage is TRBJ1-5, with D unclear. This CDR3 region has 15 residues. Germline CDR1 reads MNHEY; CDR2 reads SVGEGT. V was shortened by 0 bases and J by 1 base, with 7 bases between the two germline ends. This CDR3 reads CASSYSGRSNQPQHF. The CDR3 coding sequence is TGTGCCAGCAGTTACTCCGGGAGGAGCAATCAGCCCCAGCATTTT.

The gene calls are TRBV2 and TRBJ1-2; D may be TRBD1 (5 bases). Germline V CDR1 and CDR2: SNHLY, FYNNEI. The CDR3 is made up of 14 amino acids. V shed 4 bases and J shed 4 bases, with 13 bases lying between them. CDR3 sequence reads: CASSARGRAYGYTF. Written as DNA, the CDR3 is TGTGCCAGCAGTGCCCGGGGGAGGGCCTATGGCTACACCTTC.

V usage is TRBV5-1 and J usage is TRBJ2-2; 10 bases fit TRBD2. The V and J ends lost 0 bases and 6 bases, in that order; junction bases with no gene match: 5. This CDR3 spans 16 amino acids. Germline CDR1 is SGHRS and CDR2 is YFSETQ. The CDR3 loop reads CASSLAGTSAAGELFF. CDR3 in DNA: TGCGCCAGCAGCTTGGCCGGGACTAGCGCGGCCGGGGAGCTGTTTTTT.